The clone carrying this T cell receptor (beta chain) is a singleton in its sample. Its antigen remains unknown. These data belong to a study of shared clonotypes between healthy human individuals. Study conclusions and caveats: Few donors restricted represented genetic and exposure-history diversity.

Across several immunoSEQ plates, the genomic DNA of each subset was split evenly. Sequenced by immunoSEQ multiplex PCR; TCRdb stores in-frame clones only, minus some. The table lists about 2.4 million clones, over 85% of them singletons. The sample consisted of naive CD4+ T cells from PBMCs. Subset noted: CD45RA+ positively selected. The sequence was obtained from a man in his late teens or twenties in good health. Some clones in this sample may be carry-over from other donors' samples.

In nucleotides, the CDR3 is TGTGCCATCCGGGGTTCGGGACAGGGGGCAATCCGGTCGACTGGAACTAATGAAAAACTGTTTTTT. It specifies CAIRGSGQGAIRSTGTNEKLFF. The chain combines TRBV10-3 with TRBJ1-4; 12 bases line up with TRBD1. This CDR3 is built from 22 residues. From germline, CDR1 is ENHRY and CDR2 SYGVKD. The ends lost 8 bases at V and 1 base at J; junction bases unmatched: 23.